This T cell receptor (beta chain) was sequenced for a study of shared clonotypes between healthy human individuals. Study results and limitations: A small donor pool kept down the genetic and exposure-history diversity that was represented. Across a handful of donors, naive CD4 shared around 5.3%, naive CD8 about 3.2%, memory CD4 about 2.5%, memory CD8 about 0.4%.

From CD4+ cells came CD45RA+ naive and CD45RA-negative memory subsets. Data came from immunoSEQ multiplex PCR; TCRdb stores just in-frame clones and leaves some out. The profile shows millions of clones, around 95% of them singletons. As for this clone: Antigen unknown.

Trimming took 6 bases from V and 8 from J, leaving 13 bases between them. The CDR3 runs 12 residues. CDR1 ENHRY and CDR2 SYGVKD come from the germline V gene. This chain uses TRBV10-3 with TRBJ1-2, with D maybe TRBD1 (6 bases). This clonotype originated in a man between 18 and 35 years old in good health. The sequencing input was naive CD4+ T cells sorted from blood. Subset: CD45RA+ positively selected. CDR3 amino acids: CAISSRGEGYTF. The CDR3 bases are TGTGCCATCAGCAGCAGGGGAGAAGGCTACACCTTC.